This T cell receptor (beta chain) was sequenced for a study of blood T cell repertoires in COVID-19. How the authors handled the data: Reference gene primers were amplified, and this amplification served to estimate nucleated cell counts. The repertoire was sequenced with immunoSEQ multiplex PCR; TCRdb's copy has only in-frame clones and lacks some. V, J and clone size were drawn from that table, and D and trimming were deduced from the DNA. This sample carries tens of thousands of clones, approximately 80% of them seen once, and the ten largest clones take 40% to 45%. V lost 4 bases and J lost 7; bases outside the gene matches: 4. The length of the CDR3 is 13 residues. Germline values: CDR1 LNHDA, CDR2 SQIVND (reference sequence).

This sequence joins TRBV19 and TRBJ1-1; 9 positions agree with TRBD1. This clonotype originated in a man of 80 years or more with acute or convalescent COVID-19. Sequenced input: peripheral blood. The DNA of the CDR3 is TGTGCCAGTAGTAAGAGGGGACAGGGTGAAGCTTTCTTT. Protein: CASSKRGQGEAFF.